This TCR beta chain was captured by sequencing in a study of T cell repertoires in cytomegalovirus infection (dated by TCRdb to the late 2010s). For context, the study as a whole: Because public TCR beta signatures pointed to carriage of CMV infection together with the matching HLA type, the HLA type of each donor mattered for the analysis.

What the study reported, not specific to this receptor: The ex vivo response was dominated by HLA-C-restricted CMV-specific TCR beta clonotypes, which also provided the single most frequent clonotype in two of eight donors. In both this cohort and an independent roughly 350-donor cohort, the cumulative frequency of public TCR beta family members distinguished carriers of CMV infection plus the relevant HLA type.

Via the germline V gene (reference sequence), CDR1 is MNHEY and CDR2 SMNVEV. Its CDR3 holds 14 amino acids, cysteine through phenylalanine. Only CDR3 DNA is held: 42 bases, read in frame from base 1. A distance of 13 bases separates the germline ends of V and J, which lose 7 bases and 0 bases respectively. TCRdb shows the sequencer as Illumina HiSeq 1500. TCRdb trimmed public reads at Q25 via fastp, called clones via MiXCR and kept in-frame beta chains. Rows are combined by CDR3 protein, so each entry shows the most common genes and DNA. This sample has roughly 500,000 distinct CDR3 sequences in its table, and approximately 15% of those were observed once. Roughly a quarter of the sample is held by the ten biggest clonotypes. This clonotype showed up just a few times. Which antigen it targets is not known. No much larger clone exists at a distance of one base, and base qualities are not known.

This sequence was found in a human donor in good health (CMV status not recorded). Some clones in this sample may be carry-over from other donors' samples. The sequenced sample consisted of CD8+ T cells from PBMCs. This sequence uses TRBV27 and TRBJ2-7, with TRBD1 perhaps the D gene, on 6 matching bases. The CDR3 here reads CASTMTGTSYEQYF. The nucleotide sequence is given as TGTGCCAGCACCATGACAGGAACCTCCTACGAGCAGTACTTC.